This record concerns one T cell receptor beta chain sequence. Its matching antigen is unknown. The sample originates from a study of shared clonotypes between healthy human individuals. The overall study: Serving as donors were two women and a few men, whose ages spanned 18 to 49. Each donor had three CD4 naive, three CD4 memory, two CD8 naive and one CD8 memory plate. Study-wide results and caveats: Naive subsets usually exceeded memory subsets in estimated richness.

The CDR3 consists of 15 residues. With 5 bases removed from V and 7 bases from J, the gap between germline ends came to 21 bases. Germline lookup yields CDR1 SEHNR and CDR2 FQNEAQ (reference sequence). As processed by the authors: Quality scores were absent from the junction-only immunoSEQ sequences, so filtering differed. Profiled with immunoSEQ multiplex PCR; TCRdb holds only in-frame clones, not every one. The D gene and trimming were derived from the DNA, and the V and J assignments and clone size from that table. Found here are over a million clones, roughly 98.5% of them singletons; the top ten hold about 0.4%.

The specimen was naive CD4+ T cells sorted from blood. Subset meaning: CD45RA+ positively selected. This rearrangement joins TRBV7-9 to TRBJ2-7, with D possibly matching TRBD1 (5 bases). This TCR was sampled from a young man in good health. CDR3 DNA: TGTGCCAGCAGCCCCAAGGCAGGGTTGTCTTTGGAGCAGTACTTC. As protein: CASSPKAGLSLEQYF.